The next 3 T cell receptor beta chains were all read from a single sample in a study of shared clonotypes between healthy human individuals. Method: immunoSEQ multiplex PCR; TCRdb's copy keeps in-frame clones and lacks some. Here the sample spans approximately 510,000 clones, around 79% being singletons. Input material: PBMCs. These receptors all stem from a woman aged 40 to 50 in good health. Some clones in this sample may be carry-over from other donors' samples.

The chain combines TRBV29-1 with TRBJ2-7, with TRBD1 matching 12 bases. Per the germline V gene, CDR1 is SQVTM and CDR2 is ANQGSEA. J was trimmed by 6 bases and V by 4 bases; bases with no gene match: 10. There are 15 residues in the CDR3. The CDR3: CSVAGDRDRGREQYF. The CDR3 nucleotides are TGCAGCGTTGCGGGAGATAGGGACAGGGGGCGCGAGCAGTACTTC.

This chain uses TRBV5-1 with TRBJ2-7; 10 bases match TRBD2. The CDR3 loop spans 16 amino acids. Germline trimming cut 0 bases from V and 5 bases from J; bases unmatched to any gene: 8. In germline, CDR1 is SGHRS, CDR2 YFSETQ. The CDR3 nucleotides are TGCGCCAGCAGCTTGGAGTGGGCTAGCGGGAGTAACGAGCAGTACTTC. The encoded protein is CASSLEWASGSNEQYF.

The rearrangement uses TRBV27 and TRBJ1-1; possibly TRBD1 for D (6 bases). The CDR3 is 15 amino acids. Between the trimmed V and J ends, which lost 5 bases and 7 bases, there was a span of 20 bases. Looked up from germline, CDR1 is MNHEY and CDR2 is SMNVEV (reference sequence). CDR3 nucleotides: TGTGCCAGCAGTCTCTTGGGCGGGGGCAGGGTTGAAGCTTTCTTT. Translated: CASSLLGGGRVEAFF.